The 21 T cell receptor beta chains below all came from one sample that was sequenced in a study of OX40 agonist ivuxolimab in advanced cancers. To prepare the library, the immunoSEQ multiplex PCR assay was applied. In TCRdb, the immuneACCESS table is reduced to in-frame sequences with V and J assigned. These tables do not hold every clone; where another copy was compared, an unresolved V gene accounts for under half, and the others remain unexplained. The sample table lists about 72,000 clones, approximately 90% of them with a count of one. The biggest ten clones account for roughly 1.3% of the sample. Source: CD4+ or CD8+ T cells sorted from blood, taken in a trial of the OX40 agonist ivuxolimab. These TCRs come from an adult with an advanced solid tumor such as melanoma, head and neck, liver or kidney cancer.

This chain connects TRBV6-6 to TRBJ2-3, with 8 bases fitting TRBD2. V lost 2 bases and J lost 4; bases outside the gene matches: 5. Looked up from germline, CDR1 is MNHNY and CDR2 is SVGAGI (reference sequence). The CDR3 is 15 amino acids. Written as DNA, the CDR3 is TGTGCCAGCAGTTACGTCCGGGGGGGCTCAGATACGCAGTATTTT. Protein product: CASSYVRGGSDTQYF.

V is TRBV2 and J is TRBJ2-7; D might be TRBD1 (6 bases). This CDR3 is 15 amino acids long. CDR1 is SNHLY, CDR2 FYNNEI, per germline. Between the trimmed V and J ends, which lost 4 bases and 0 bases, there was a span of 13 bases. Here the CDR3 reads CASSAEQGSSYEQYF. The CDR3 nucleotides read TGTGCCAGCAGTGCGGAACAGGGAAGCTCCTACGAGCAGTACTTC.

The CDR3 protein is CASSVSAGDSEQYF. The CDR3 nucleotides read TGTGCCAGCAGCGTGAGCGCGGGAGACTCCGAGCAGTACTTC. V usage is TRBV9 and J usage is TRBJ2-7, with 7 positions matching TRBD2. Losses at the gene ends were 2 bases for V and 6 bases for J; bases not matched to a gene: 8. The CDR3 is 14 residues long. The germline CDR1 and CDR2 sequences are SGDLS and YYNGEE.

The V call is TRBV9, the J call TRBJ1-2; 9 positions agree with TRBD1. V shed 5 bases, J shed 7 bases, and the junction held 6 bases outside the gene matches. Germline CDR1 SGDLS, CDR2 YYNGEE. The CDR3 is made up of 13 amino acids. CDR3 loop: CASSLTGGGGYTF. The CDR3 DNA is TGTGCCAGCAGTCTAACAGGGGGCGGTGGCTACACCTTC.

This chain connects TRBV19 to TRBJ2-2, with D unresolved. Trimming removed 7 bases at V and 1 base at J, with 7 bases between. The germline gives CDR1 LNHDA, CDR2 SQIVND (reference sequence). The CDR3 loop spans 13 amino acids. CDR3 nucleotides: TGTGCCAGTATTATGGGGAACACCGGGGAGCTGTTTTTT. Encoded protein: CASIMGNTGELFF. Variable domain in full (rest from reference TRBV19 and TRBJ2-2): DGGITQSPKYLFRKEGQNVTLSCEQNLNHDAMYWYRQDPGQGLRLIYYSQIVNDFQKGDIAEGYSVSREKKESFPLTVTSAQKNPTAFYLCASIMGNTGELFFGEGSRLTVL.

The J gene is TRBJ2-3, the V gene TRBV7-2; D is perhaps TRBD1 (6 bases). Trimming shortened V by 1 base and J by 4 bases, and 9 bases separated the two germline ends. Germline V CDR1 and CDR2: SGHTA, FQGNSA. CDR3 length: 14 residues. CDR3 loop: CASSLVTGSDTQYF. CDR3 nucleotides: TGTGCCAGCAGCTTAGTTACAGGGTCAGATACGCAGTATTTT.

The chain uses TRBV18 and TRBJ2-5, with D perhaps TRBD1 (6 bases). The CDR3 contains 14 residues. Germline CDR1 is KGHSH and CDR2 is LQKENI. V lost 0 bases to trimming and J lost 7 bases, with 12 bases between them. Here the CDR3 reads CASSPPTGRATQYF. The CDR3 DNA sequence: TGTGCCAGCTCACCACCGACAGGAAGGGCGACCCAGTACTTC. The variable domain in full, with the rest retrieved from reference TRBV18 and TRBJ2-5, is NAGVMQNPRHLVRRRGQEARLRCSPMKGHSHVYWYRQLPEEGLKFMVYLQKENIIDESGMPKERFSAEFPKEGPSILRIQQVVRGDSAAYFCASSPPTGRATQYFGPGTRLLVL.

This rearrangement joins TRBV7-9 to TRBJ1-3; D uncertain. Germline V CDR1 and CDR2: SEHNR, FQNEAQ (reference sequence). V dropped 1 base and J dropped 3 bases, with 13 bases sitting between them. This CDR3 spans 16 amino acids. This CDR3 is CASSLGAAGDGNTIYF. CDR3 in DNA: TGTGCCAGCAGCTTAGGGGCCGCGGGCGATGGAAACACCATATATTTT.

The chain employs TRBV29-1 and TRBJ1-1; a possible D gene is TRBD1 (5 bases). This CDR3 has 14 amino acids. Germline V gives CDR1 SQVTM, CDR2 ANQGSEA. The V end lost 6 bases, the J end lost 0 bases, and 14 bases lay between the germline ends. CDR3 in amino acids: CSVPKSGLNTEAFF. The CDR3 nucleotides are TGCAGCGTCCCAAAATCAGGGTTGAACACTGAAGCTTTCTTT.

The V and J genes are TRBV2 and TRBJ2-1; D gene unclear. The CDR3 runs to 16 residues. Germline V gene lookup returns CDR1 SNHLY and CDR2 FYNNEI. Trimming removed 3 bases at V and 1 base at J, with 13 bases between. Here the CDR3 reads CASSEGQQRSYNEQFF. CDR3 nucleotide sequence: TGTGCCAGCAGTGAGGGCCAACAGCGATCCTACAATGAGCAGTTCTTC.

This clone was recorded a few times. V is TRBV5-4 and J is TRBJ2-7, with 12 bases lining up with TRBD2. Trimming at V came to 4 bases and at J to 4 bases, leaving 6 bases not matched to a gene. The CDR3 consists of 15 residues. Germline CDR1 is SGHNT and CDR2 is YYREEE (reference sequence). The CDR3 protein is CASSGGLAGAYEQYF. The CDR3 coding sequence is TGTGCCAGCAGCGGGGGACTAGCGGGCGCTTACGAGCAGTACTTC.

This clone has just one count. This chain connects TRBV21-1 to TRBJ2-1. TRBV21-1 is a pseudogene locus. The CDR3 has 18 residues. CDR3 amino acids: CASSKPHGHGPGANEQFF. The DNA of the CDR3 is TGTGCCAGCAGCAAACCCCATGGCCACGGGCCCGGCGCGAATGAGCAGTTCTTC.

The rearrangement links TRBV9 to TRBJ2-5, with D perhaps TRBD2 (6 bases). This CDR3 region has 15 residues. V lost 4 bases and J 1 base, leaving 14 bases between the germline ends. Germline-derived CDR1 and CDR2 are SGDLS and YYNGEE. The CDR3 here is CASSNLRDFQETQYF. CDR3 in DNA: TGTGCCAGCAGCAACCTCCGGGACTTCCAAGAGACCCAGTACTTC.

V is TRBV6-5 and J is TRBJ2-7, with D tentatively TRBD2 (7 bases). V shed 6 bases and J shed 3 bases, with 12 bases lying between them. The CDR3 loop spans 13 amino acids. The germline CDR1 and CDR2 sequences are MNHEY and SVGAGI. CDR3 in amino acids: CASRGRGNYEQYF. In DNA form, the CDR3 reads TGTGCCAGCAGAGGGAGGGGGAACTACGAGCAGTACTTC.

The chain combines TRBV7-2 with TRBJ2-1; 8 positions match TRBD1. There are 14 residues in the CDR3. The V and J ends lost 6 bases and 6 bases, in that order; junction bases with no gene match: 7. Germline CDR1 is SGHTA and CDR2 is FQGNSA. CDR3 region: CASRRRGQGNEQFF. For the CDR3, the DNA is TGTGCCAGCAGACGCAGGGGGCAAGGCAATGAGCAGTTCTTC.

The CDR3 region has the DNA TGCAGTGGGGAGGAGGGAGAGACCCAGTACTTC. This sequence encodes CSGEEGETQYF. This sequence joins TRBV20-1 and TRBJ2-5; TRBD2 might be the D (6 bases). CDR3 length: 11 residues. Between the trimmed V and J ends, which lost 7 bases and 4 bases, there was a span of 10 bases. Looked up from germline, CDR1 is DFQATT and CDR2 is SNEGSKA (reference sequence).

V usage is TRBV30 and J usage is TRBJ1-1; 8 nucleotides agree with TRBD1. The CDR3 runs 14 residues. J lost 4 bases, V lost 4 bases, and 8 bases had no gene match. Looked up from germline, CDR1 is GTSNPN and CDR2 is SVGIG (reference sequence). The CDR3 sequence: CAWMGQAMFTEAFF. CDR3 nucleotide sequence: TGTGCCTGGATGGGACAGGCTATGTTCACTGAAGCTTTCTTT.

The CDR3 reads CASSYGTRNTEAFF. The CDR3 region has the DNA TGTGCCAGCAGTTACGGGACACGGAACACTGAAGCTTTCTTT. The gene calls are TRBV6-6 and TRBJ1-1; tentatively, D is TRBD1 (6 bases). Germline CDR1 MNHNY, CDR2 SVGAGI (reference sequence). V gave up 2 bases and J gave up 1 base, with 8 bases separating them. This CDR3 is 14 amino acids long.

V usage is TRBV29-1 and J usage is TRBJ2-2; D unclear. Trimming took off 5 bases at V and 4 bases at J, with 14 bases between the two ends. The CDR3 length is 14 residues. CDR1 SQVTM and CDR2 ANQGSEA come from the germline V gene. CDR3 nucleotide sequence: TGCAGCGTTTGGTTAAGCGCCGGCACCGGGGAGCTGTTTTTT. Protein sequence: CSVWLSAGTGELFF.

The chain couples TRBV6-5 to TRBJ2-7; D perhaps matches TRBD2 (6 bases). The germline V gene has CDR1 MNHEY and CDR2 SVGAGI. Trimming removed 0 bases at V and 0 bases at J, with 12 bases between. The CDR3 has 16 amino acids. CDR3 region: CASSYSSGLSSYEQYF. Here the CDR3 DNA reads TGTGCCAGCAGTTACTCGAGCGGGCTGAGCTCCTACGAGCAGTACTTC.

The chain has TRBV19 and TRBJ1-1; D is ambiguous. CDR1 is LNHDA and CDR2 is SQIVND in the germline V gene (reference sequence). V lost 1 base and J 4 bases, leaving 10 bases between the germline ends. The CDR3 has 14 residues. In nucleotides, the CDR3 is TGTGCCAGTAGTATAGGGGCTACGGGCACTGAAGCTTTCTTT. It translates to CASSIGATGTEAFF.